The rows below give T cell receptor beta chains drawn from one sample of a study of blood T cell repertoires in COVID-19. The repertoire was sequenced with immunoSEQ multiplex PCR; TCRdb's copy has only in-frame clones and lacks some. There are about 260,000 clones in the sample; approximately 87% occur only once, and about 9.1% lies in the top ten. Sequenced material: peripheral blood. The receptors derive from a human donor in a cohort sampled during active COVID-19. The CDR3 runs from the conserved cysteine through the conserved F or W.

V | CDR3
TRBV6-2/TRBV6-3 | CASSYGPYNEQFF
TRBV19 | CASSPLAGGPTDTQYF
TRBV15 | CATSGRRGGAGQDTQYF
TRBV6-2/TRBV6-3 | CASSHLRPGQGGGYTF
TRBV5-5 | CASSTDPRTGSTEAFF
TRBV24-1 | CATREGGNQPQHF
TRBV3-1/TRBV3-2 | CASSLSSGFTDTQYF
TRBV10-1 | CASSGGQGTIMNTEAFF
TRBV13 | CASSKRELASTDTQYF
TRBV6-5 | CASSYLEEAFF
TRBV6-5 | CASSPQGMNTEAFF
TRBV29-1 | CSVEMGRGTEAFF
TRBV6-5 | CASSPTGVTEAFF